The rows below give T cell receptor beta chains drawn from one sample of a study of blood T cell repertoires in COVID-19. The method was immunoSEQ multiplex PCR; TCRdb's version includes in-frame clones alone and lacks a portion of them. The repertoire holds some 210,000 clones, with about 84% as singletons. The sequenced sample was PBMCs or T cells enriched from blood (not recorded which). The source of these receptors is a young man with acute COVID-19. Each CDR3 is given with its conserved first and last residue. D genes are given only for firm matches. The size field is filled for only some rows; it gives once, few, many or a size class.

few	TRBV6-5	TRBJ1-5	TRBD1	TGTGCCAGCAGGAGACAGGGGGATCAGCCCCAGCATTTT	CASRRQGDQPQHF
once	TRBV5-1	TRBJ2-3	-	TGCGCCAGCAGCTTGGTCGGGACAGATACGCAGTATTTT	CASSLVGTDTQYF
-	TRBV19	TRBJ2-5	-	TGTGCCAGTAGTACCCTCGGTTGGGGGGTCGAGACCCAGTACTTC	CASSTLGWGVETQYF
-	TRBV18	TRBJ1-1	TRBD1	TGTGCCAGCTCACTACTCATATCCGGGACAGCTAACACTGAAGCTTTCTTT	CASSLLISGTANTEAFF
-	TRBV19	TRBJ1-2	-	TGTGCCAGTACCCCGGAGGAGAACTATGGCTACACCTTC	CASTPEENYGYTF
-	TRBV29-1	TRBJ2-5	TRBD2	TGCAGCGTTGACCTCCCCCTGGGGCGGGGGGGCACGAGAGAGACCCAGTACTTC	CSVDLPLGRGGTRETQYF
-	TRBV30	TRBJ1-6	TRBD1	TGTGCCTGGAATAGGGACAGATATAATTCACCCCTCCACTTT	CAWNRDRYNSPLHF
-	TRBV19	TRBJ2-5	-	TGTGCCAGTAGTTTGACTACCAAAGAGACCCAGTACTTC	CASSLTTKETQYF
-	TRBV10-1	TRBJ1-2	-	TGCGCCAGCAGTGCCGGGCCGGGGGGGTCCTATGGCTACACCTTC	CASSAGPGGSYGYTF
-	TRBV27	TRBJ1-5	-	TGTGCCAGCAGTCCAGGGACACAGTATAGCAATCAGCCCCAGCATTTT	CASSPGTQYSNQPQHF
-	TRBV4-1	TRBJ2-6	-	TGCGCCAGCAAGGGGGCTGGGGCCAACGTCCTGACTTTC	CASKGAGANVLTF
once	TRBV5-3	TRBJ1-5	TRBD1	TGTGCCAGAAGCTTTGACAGGGGGCTGGATCAGCCCCAGCATTTT	CARSFDRGLDQPQHF
-	TRBV12-3/TRBV12-4	TRBJ1-5	-	TGTGCCAGCAGTATCTTTGGCAATCAGCCCCAGCATTTT	CASSIFGNQPQHF
-	TRBV7-9	TRBJ2-1	-	TGTGCCAGCAGCTCCGGACTTCTGAGCTCCTACAATGAGCAGTTCTTC	CASSSGLLSSYNEQFF
-	TRBV28	TRBJ2-2	-	TGTGCCAGCAGTTCTACCCTACCCGGGGAGCTGTTTTTT	CASSSTLPGELFF
-	TRBV5-1	TRBJ1-2	TRBD1	TGCGCCAGCAGCGGCGCCGGGACAGCGCACACCTTC	CASSGAGTAHTF
once	TRBV10-3	TRBJ2-5	TRBD1	TGTGCCATCAGAGACAGGGGTGAAGAGACCCAGTACTTC	CAIRDRGEETQYF
-	TRBV7-9	TRBJ1-2	TRBD1	TGTGCCAGCAGCCCCCGGACAGGGCCCTCCAAGGGCTACACCTTC	CASSPRTGPSKGYTF
-	TRBV2	TRBJ2-1	TRBD2	TGTGCCAGCAGTGTAGTGCGCGGGGGGCCGCAACAGTTCTTC	CASSVVRGGPQQFF
-	TRBV15	TRBJ1-1	-	TGTGCCACCAGCAGCCTAACAGGGCCTGAAGCTTTCTTT	CATSSLTGPEAFF
-	TRBV7-6	TRBJ2-2	-	TGTGCCAGCAGCCCAGGGTCCCACACCGGGGAGCTGTTTTTT	CASSPGSHTGELFF
few	TRBV27	TRBJ2-5	TRBD2	TGTGCCAGCAGTTTTACATCGCGGGGGGGCACGGAGACCCAGTACTTC	CASSFTSRGGTETQYF
-	TRBV29-1	TRBJ1-1	TRBD1	TGCAGCGTCCGGGACAGGGTGGATTTTTACACTGAAGCTTTCTTT	CSVRDRVDFYTEAFF
-	TRBV10-3	TRBJ1-4	TRBD1	TGTGCCATCAGTCGACAGGGGTGGGATGAAAAACTGTTTTTT	CAISRQGWDEKLFF
-	TRBV19	TRBJ2-1	-	TGTGCCAGTAGTACCAGGGTAGGGAACGGTTGGAATGAGCAGTTCTTC	CASSTRVGNGWNEQFF
-	TRBV24-1	TRBJ2-6	TRBD2	TGTGCCACCAGTGAGAGGGACTACAGCTCTGGGGCCAACGTCCTGACTTTC	CATSERDYSSGANVLTF
-	TRBV14	TRBJ1-5	-	TGTGCCAGCAGCCCCTGGACTCTCCGGAAACAGCCCCAGCATTTT	CASSPWTLRKQPQHF
-	TRBV2	TRBJ2-7	-	TGTGCCAGCAGTGAAGGGCTCTACGAGCAGTACTTC	CASSEGLYEQYF
-	TRBV7-9	TRBJ1-1	-	TGTGCCAGCAGCACCCTAGTCAACACTGAAGCTTTCTTT	CASSTLVNTEAFF